Detailed here is one T cell receptor beta chain. Per germline, CDR1 LNHDA and CDR2 SQIVND (reference sequence). CDR3 length: 15 residues. The V end was cut by 6 bases, the J end by 2 bases, with 14 bases between. Here immunoSEQ multiplex PCR was the method, and the copy in TCRdb shows in-frame clones only, minus some. This sample has 60,000 to 85,000 clones; about 80% occur once, and the top ten carry roughly two fifths. The data belong to a study of blood T cell repertoires in COVID-19. Study details: Acute-phase and convalescent COVID-19 samples originated in the United States, Italy and Spain. T cells, B-cell-depleted T cells, or PBMCs supplied cDNA or gDNA.

Specimen: peripheral blood. The chain employs TRBV19 and TRBJ1-5, with D possibly TRBD1 on 5 matching bases. The TCR was taken from an elderly man with acute or convalescent COVID-19. CDR3 sequence reads: CASSLTGTGNQPQHF. The CDR3 DNA is TGTGCCAGTAGCCTAACAGGAACTGGCAATCAGCCCCAGCATTTT.